These 22 T cell receptor beta chains share one sample of origin, sequenced in a study of OX40 agonist ivuxolimab in advanced cancers. The method was immunoSEQ multiplex PCR; TCRdb's version includes in-frame clones alone and lacks a portion of them. The sample lists over 35,000 clones, 74% occurring once. The sample was CD4+ or CD8+ T cells sorted from blood, taken in a trial of the OX40 agonist ivuxolimab. These TCRs come from an adult with an advanced solid tumor such as melanoma, head and neck, liver or kidney cancer.

The J gene is TRBJ2-7, the V gene TRBV7-9; 9 bases align to TRBD2. V lost 1 base and J lost 2; bases outside the gene matches: 3. The germline V gene encodes CDR1 SEHNR and CDR2 FQNEAQ (reference sequence). The CDR3 length is 15 residues. CDR3 protein: CASSLVSGGPYEQYF. In nucleotides, the CDR3 is TGTGCCAGCAGCTTAGTTAGCGGGGGACCCTACGAGCAGTACTTC.

This chain connects TRBV28 to TRBJ1-1; D perhaps matches TRBD1 (5 bases). V was pared by 9 bases and J by 0 bases, with 14 bases between. This CDR3 has 14 amino acids. Germline values: CDR1 MDHEN, CDR2 SYDVKM. The CDR3 nucleotides read TGTGCCAGTGGACGGGGCCTCATGAACACTGAAGCTTTCTTT. It codes for CASGRGLMNTEAFF. Filled out from reference TRBV28 and TRBJ1-1, the complete variable domain reads DVKVTQSSRYLVKRTGEKVFLECVQDMDHENMFWYRQDPGLGLRLIYFSYDVKMKEKGDIPEGYSVSREKKERFSLILESASTNQTSMYLCASGRGLMNTEAFFGQGTRLTVV.

This chain joins TRBV4-1 and TRBJ1-1, with a tentative D call TRBD1 (6 bases). This CDR3 contains 15 residues. V shed 5 bases and J shed 1 base, with 14 bases lying between them. In germline, CDR1 is MGHRA, CDR2 YSYEKL. CDR3 nucleotides: TGCGCCAGCAGCGCGGGGGGGCGGGAGAACACTGAAGCTTTCTTT. Protein: CASSAGGRENTEAFF.

The chain carries TRBV2 and TRBJ1-1, with no clear D. Germline V lookup: CDR1 SNHLY, CDR2 FYNNEI. Between the trimmed V and J ends, which lost 4 bases and 1 base, there was a span of 10 bases. The CDR3 is 14 amino acids. CDR3 sequence: CASSALRQNTEAFF. CDR3 DNA: TGTGCCAGCAGTGCCCTTCGACAGAACACTGAAGCTTTCTTT. Filled out from reference TRBV2 and TRBJ1-1, the complete variable domain reads EPEVTQTPSHQVTQMGQEVILRCVPISNHLYFYWYRQILGQKVEFLVSFYNNEISEKSEIFDDQFSVERPDGSNFTLKIRSTKLEDSAMYFCASSALRQNTEAFFGQGTRLTVV.

This clone came up a few times. The rearrangement links TRBV4-1 to TRBJ1-1, with a tentative D call TRBD1 (6 bases). V lost 0 bases and J 4 bases, leaving 12 bases between the germline ends. This CDR3 is built from 15 residues. Germline CDR1 MGHRA, CDR2 YSYEKL. CDR3 loop: CASSQDRGAATEAFF. CDR3 nucleotide sequence: TGCGCCAGCAGCCAAGATCGGGGGGCAGCCACTGAAGCTTTCTTT.

The V gene is TRBV9, the J gene TRBJ2-6, with D perhaps TRBD2 (6 bases). Germline assignment: CDR1 SGDLS and CDR2 YYNGEE. V dropped 0 bases and J dropped 2 bases, with 12 bases sitting between them. This CDR3 is 17 amino acids long. The CDR3 region is CASSVAGLLTGANVLTF. The CDR3 bases are TGTGCCAGCAGCGTAGCGGGACTCCTCACTGGGGCCAACGTCCTGACTTTC.

The chain employs TRBV18 and TRBJ1-5; 9 nucleotides agree with TRBD1. Germline CDR1 and CDR2: KGHSH and LQKENI. The junction had 2 bases not matched to a gene; V was cut back by 2 bases and J by 3 bases. CDR3 length equals 15 residues. The CDR3 DNA follows: TGTGCCAGCTCACCAGACAGGGGGAACAATCAGCCCCAGCATTTT. This sequence encodes CASSPDRGNNQPQHF.

The chain is built from TRBV6-5 and TRBJ2-5, with TRBD1 matching 9 bases. The CDR3 length is 13 residues. Trimming at V came to 7 bases and at J to 3 bases, leaving 3 bases not matched to a gene. Germline values: CDR1 MNHEY, CDR2 SVGAGI. The CDR3 protein is CASTRTGEETQYF. In nucleotides, the CDR3 is TGTGCCAGCACCCGGACAGGGGAAGAGACCCAGTACTTC.

This chain uses TRBV5-1 with TRBJ2-3; D tentatively fits TRBD1 or TRBD2 (5 bases each). Germline loops: CDR1 SGHRS, CDR2 YFSETQ. V gave up 3 bases and J gave up 2 bases, with 10 bases separating them. The CDR3 loop spans 14 amino acids. CDR3 loop: CASSYGTDTDTQYF. In DNA form, the CDR3 reads TGCGCCAGCAGCTATGGGACGGACACAGATACGCAGTATTTT.

The rearrangement joins TRBV28 to TRBJ1-1, with 8 bases fitting TRBD1. The J segment lost 1 base and the V segment lost 5 bases, leaving 6 bases of the junction unmatched. The CDR3 extends over 15 amino acids. Germline CDR1 and CDR2: MDHEN and SYDVKM. The CDR3 spells CASSGQGAGNTEAFF. CDR3 nucleotide sequence: TGTGCCAGCAGTGGCCAGGGGGCGGGGAACACTGAAGCTTTCTTT.

This clone was seen only a few times. V usage is TRBV19 and J usage is TRBJ1-2; D uncertain. Trimming pared 4 bases from V and 5 bases from J, leaving 14 bases between. CDR1 LNHDA and CDR2 SQIVND come from the germline V gene (reference sequence). The CDR3 consists of 14 residues. The CDR3 loop reads CASSSVQNQYGYTF. The CDR3 DNA sequence: TGTGCCAGTAGTAGCGTACAGAACCAATATGGCTACACCTTC.

This chain joins TRBV19 and TRBJ2-1; D might be TRBD2 (5 bases). Germline V CDR1 and CDR2: LNHDA, SQIVND (reference sequence). The CDR3 consists of 14 residues. Trimming cost V 8 bases and J 7 bases, with 18 bases left between them. In DNA, the CDR3 is TGTGCCAGTCATGTAGGAGGAATCTCGAATGAGCAGTTCTTC. Translating it yields CASHVGGISNEQFF.

The gene calls are TRBV19 and TRBJ1-5; D might be TRBD1 (5 bases). The germline V gene has CDR1 LNHDA and CDR2 SQIVND (reference sequence). CDR3 length equals 15 residues. V was pared by 3 bases and J by 4 bases, with 13 bases between. The CDR3 DNA sequence: TGTGCCAGTAGTATCTGGGGCTCGGGGAATCAGCCCCAGCATTTT. Translated: CASSIWGSGNQPQHF.

This chain links TRBV7-9 with TRBJ2-2; 7 bases fit TRBD1. Losses at the gene ends were 2 bases for V and 2 bases for J; bases not matched to a gene: 14. The CDR3 runs 19 residues. Germline V gives CDR1 SEHNR, CDR2 FQNEAQ (reference sequence). The CDR3 loop is CASSLTWDNPGGNTGELFF. The CDR3 bases are TGTGCCAGCAGCTTAACCTGGGACAACCCAGGGGGTAACACCGGGGAGCTGTTTTTT.

This chain connects TRBV7-3 to TRBJ2-7; tentative D call: TRBD1 (6 bases). Germline assignment: CDR1 SGHTA and CDR2 FQGTGA. This CDR3 spans 15 amino acids. The V end lost 4 bases, the J end lost 2 bases, and 15 bases lay between the germline ends. DNA for the CDR3: TGTGCCAGCAGCTCAACAGGGTTTTCGACCTACGAGCAGTACTTC. Translation: CASSSTGFSTYEQYF.

The gene calls are TRBV29-1 and TRBJ2-6, with unresolved D. Germline values: CDR1 SQVTM, CDR2 ANQGSEA. The CDR3 consists of 14 residues. Trimming stripped 3 bases from V and 2 bases from J, with 8 bases between. The CDR3 region has the DNA TGCAGCGTTGAGTGGCCAGCTGGGGCCAACGTCCTGACTTTC. Translated, it gives CSVEWPAGANVLTF.

The chain carries TRBV5-4 and TRBJ1-1; 9 bases are a match to TRBD1. The CDR3 is 16 amino acids. Germline assignment: CDR1 SGHNT and CDR2 YYREEE (reference sequence). The ends lost 4 bases at V and 2 bases at J; junction bases unmatched: 9. The CDR3 nucleotides read TGTGCCAGCAGCCATACAGGGGGCGGCCAAAACACTGAAGCTTTCTTT. Protein product: CASSHTGGGQNTEAFF.

The gene calls are TRBV7-8 and TRBJ2-6, with TRBD1 identical over 7 bases. The trim removed 1 base at V and 0 bases at J, leaving 6 bases unmatched. This CDR3 is 18 amino acids long. CDR1 is SGHVS, CDR2 FQNEAQ, per germline. CDR3 sequence (DNA): TGTGCCAGCAGCTTAGGAAGGGACAGAGTCTCTGGGGCCAACGTCCTGACTTTC. Protein product: CASSLGRDRVSGANVLTF.

V usage is TRBV4-1 and J usage is TRBJ1-4; a weak D match, TRBD1 (5 bases). The CDR3 extends over 15 amino acids. V lost 1 base and J lost 7, with 13 bases in between. Per the germline V gene, CDR1 is MGHRA and CDR2 is YSYEKL. CDR3 bases: TGCGCCAGCAGCCAAGTCGGGGCCGGGAGTGAAAAACTGTTTTTT. This sequence encodes CASSQVGAGSEKLFF.

This clone was seen once. This chain joins TRBV7-2 and TRBJ2-2; perhaps TRBD1 as D (7 bases). CDR1 is SGHTA, CDR2 FQGNSA, per germline. The CDR3 runs to 18 residues. The V end was cut by 4 bases, the J end by 5 bases, with 23 bases between. DNA of the CDR3: TGTGCCAGCAGCTCACCACCTGGGGGCAGGGGGAGGACCGGGGAGCTGTTTTTT. It translates to CASSSPPGGRGRTGELFF.

This clone was seen a few times. V is TRBV10-2 and J is TRBJ1-5; 9 positions agree with TRBD1. The CDR3 consists of 19 residues. The J segment lost 3 bases and the V segment lost 4 bases, leaving 16 bases of the junction unmatched. The germline V gene has CDR1 WSHSY and CDR2 SAAADI. The CDR3 nucleotides read TGCGCCAGCAGTGTAGGGAGACAGGGGGGGCCCACCTTCAATCAGCCCCAGCATTTT. Its protein product is CASSVGRQGGPTFNQPQHF.

The rearrangement links TRBV2 to TRBJ1-3; D unclear. The CDR3 extends over 14 amino acids. Germline loops: CDR1 SNHLY, CDR2 FYNNEI. V was clipped by 3 bases and J by 0 bases, with 6 bases between them. CDR3 DNA: TGTGCCAGCAGTGACAGGAGCTCTGGAAACACCATATATTTT. Translated, it gives CASSDRSSGNTIYF.